Following are 14 T cell receptor beta chains from one sample sequenced in a study of control samples from healthy donors and cancer patients. TCRdb's copy holds only in-frame clones and misses some; the assay was immunoSEQ multiplex PCR. Here the sample spans approximately 150,000 clones, about 94% being singletons. Sequenced sample: blood. Receptors originate from a woman in her twenties or thirties in good health.

V usage is TRBV3-1 (or the pseudogene TRBV3-2) and J usage is TRBJ2-7; D may correspond to TRBD1 or TRBD2 (5 bases each). V shed 3 bases and J shed 2 bases, with 17 bases lying between them. Per germline, CDR1 LGHDT and CDR2 YNNKEL (reference sequence). This CDR3 has 16 amino acids. This CDR3 is CASSHPSRDRAYEQYF. Here the CDR3 DNA reads TGTGCCAGCAGCCATCCCTCCCGGGACCGTGCCTACGAGCAGTACTTC.

This clone turned up a few times. The chain is built from TRBV18 and TRBJ2-7; 7 nucleotides match TRBD1. J gave up 3 bases and V 6 bases, and 5 bases lay outside the gene matches. This CDR3 contains 13 residues. CDR1 is KGHSH, CDR2 LQKENI, per germline. The CDR3 reads CASSLGQVYEQYF. CDR3 nucleotides: TGTGCCAGCTCTCTTGGACAGGTCTACGAGCAGTACTTC.

The chain couples TRBV3-1 (or the pseudogene TRBV3-2) to TRBJ2-3; 12 nucleotides agree with TRBD2. The CDR3 sequence is 16 residues long. V was pared by 0 bases and J by 3 bases, with 1 base of the junction left unmatched. The germline V gene has CDR1 LGHDT and CDR2 YNNKEL (reference sequence). CDR3 in amino acids: CASSQELAGGTDTQYF. CDR3 sequence (DNA): TGTGCCAGCAGCCAAGAGCTAGCGGGAGGGACAGATACGCAGTATTTT.

This rearrangement joins TRBV19 to TRBJ1-1; the D is unclear. Trimming shortened V by 7 bases and J by 4 bases, and 13 bases separated the two germline ends. This CDR3 contains 13 residues. The germline CDR1 and CDR2 sequences are LNHDA and SQIVND (reference sequence). The CDR3 reads CASKRSSGTEAFF. The CDR3 DNA reads as TGTGCCAGTAAACGGAGTTCCGGCACTGAAGCTTTCTTT.

This rearrangement joins TRBV28 to TRBJ1-2; TRBD1 might be the D (5 bases). The CDR3 runs to 16 residues. The germline V gene has CDR1 MDHEN and CDR2 SYDVKM. V was cut by 6 bases and J by 0 bases, with 17 bases left in between. The CDR3 spells CASRGGGTGANYGYTF. The CDR3 DNA follows: TGTGCCAGCAGGGGTGGGGGTACGGGGGCTAACTATGGCTACACCTTC.

The V call is TRBV29-1, the J call TRBJ2-3, with D uncertain. Trimming shortened V by 3 bases and J by 2 bases, and 12 bases separated the two germline ends. Germline V gene data show CDR1 as SQVTM and CDR2 as ANQGSEA. This CDR3 comprises 14 residues. CDR3 loop: CSVDRQENTDTQYF. As DNA, the CDR3 is TGCAGCGTTGATAGGCAGGAGAACACAGATACGCAGTATTTT.

V usage is TRBV7-6 and J usage is TRBJ2-2, with D unclear. The CDR3 is 15 amino acids. Deletions cut 2 bases from V and 1 base from J, with 8 bases between. Germline V gene lookup returns CDR1 SGHVS and CDR2 FNYEAQ. The CDR3, as DNA: TGTGCCAGCAGCTTATTCGCCCGGAACACCGGGGAGCTGTTTTTT. The encoded protein is CASSLFARNTGELFF.

In the case of this clone: Different DNA sequences within this sample yield the same CDR3. The chain has TRBV9 and TRBJ2-3; D unresolved. Germline lookup yields CDR1 SGDLS and CDR2 YYNGEE. The CDR3 extends over 12 amino acids. V lost 2 bases and J 6 bases, leaving 7 bases between the germline ends. The CDR3 here is CASSVGADTQYF. DNA for the CDR3: TGTGCCAGCAGCGTCGGAGCGGATACGCAGTATTTT.

V usage is TRBV19 and J usage is TRBJ1-4, with TRBD1 as a possible D gene (5 bases). Germline V lookup: CDR1 LNHDA, CDR2 SQIVND (reference sequence). CDR3 length equals 15 residues. With 7 bases removed from V and 2 bases from J, the gap between germline ends came to 14 bases. The DNA for the CDR3 is TGTGCCAGTAAGAGGGGAGGGGCGACTAATGAAAAACTGTTTTTT. Translation: CASKRGGATNEKLFF.

The CDR3 sequence: CASSDEGTGGNQPQHF. The CDR3 DNA is TGTGCCAGCAGTGACGAAGGGACAGGAGGCAATCAGCCCCAGCATTTT. The chain combines TRBV2 with TRBJ1-5; 8 bases match TRBD1. Germline-derived CDR1 and CDR2 are SNHLY and FYNNEI. CDR3 size: 16 residues. V trimming: 3 bases; J trimming: 2 bases; junction bases outside the gene matches: 6. Together with reference TRBV2 and TRBJ1-5, the CDR3 gives the full variable domain: EPEVTQTPSHQVTQMGQEVILRCVPISNHLYFYWYRQILGQKVEFLVSFYNNEISEKSEIFDDQFSVERPDGSNFTLKIRSTKLEDSAMYFCASSDEGTGGNQPQHFGDGTRLSIL.

This clone has a single count. V gene TRBV15 combines with J gene TRBJ2-1; a possible D gene is TRBD1 (5 bases). Trimming left V 1 base short and J 7 bases short, with 17 bases between. Looked up from germline, CDR1 is LNHNV and CDR2 is YYDKDF (reference sequence). The CDR3 extends over 16 amino acids. Here the CDR3 DNA reads TGTGCCACCAGCAGAGCCCAGGACATACCGCGAAATGAGCAGTTCTTC. Translated, it gives CATSRAQDIPRNEQFF.

V and J are TRBV7-6 and TRBJ1-4; a possible D gene is TRBD1 (6 bases). Trimming took 1 base from V and 5 from J, leaving 14 bases between them. CDR3 length: 16 amino acids. In germline, CDR1 is SGHVS, CDR2 FNYEAQ. The CDR3 loop reads CASSLGPTGGNEKLFF. The CDR3 nucleotides read TGTGCCAGCAGCTTAGGCCCGACAGGTGGAAATGAAAAACTGTTTTTT.

V and J are TRBV30 and TRBJ1-4, with D maybe TRBD1 (6 bases). Germline V gene sequence: CDR1 GTSNPN, CDR2 SVGIG (reference sequence). The length of the CDR3 is 15 residues. Trimming shortened V by 3 bases and J by 3 bases, and 14 bases separated the two germline ends. The CDR3 sequence: CAWSAGGAPNEKLFF. The CDR3 DNA reads TGTGCCTGGAGCGCGGGGGGGGCACCTAATGAAAAACTGTTTTTT.

V gene TRBV28 combines with J gene TRBJ1-1; 10 positions match TRBD1. This CDR3 has 15 amino acids. J lost 6 bases, V lost 6 bases, and 10 bases had no gene match. Germline assignment: CDR1 MDHEN and CDR2 SYDVKM. CDR3 residues: CASSPGTGVGAEAFF. The CDR3 region has the DNA TGTGCCAGCAGCCCCGGGACAGGGGTTGGGGCTGAAGCTTTCTTT.